One and the same sample provided the 28 T cell receptor beta chains below, sequenced in a study of cytomegalovirus exposure and HLA in healthy donors. PCR amplification relied on 60 Vbeta primers (plus 13 Jbeta primers). The method was immunoSEQ multiplex PCR; TCRdb's version includes in-frame clones alone and lacks a portion of them. The sample consists of around 160,000 clones, around 80% of them appearing once. The source material was PBMCs. These receptors came from a male donor in good health and CMV-seropositive.

V is TRBV7-9 and J is TRBJ1-6, with 7 bases lining up with TRBD1. CDR3 length equals 16 residues. Germline lookup yields CDR1 SEHNR and CDR2 FQNEAQ (reference sequence). Germline trimming cut 5 bases from V and 8 bases from J; bases unmatched to any gene: 12. The CDR3 reads CASSRGGGRLDSPLHF. For the CDR3, the DNA is TGTGCCAGCAGCCGAGGAGGGGGCCGTTTGGATTCACCCCTCCACTTT.

This clone came up a few times. This sequence joins TRBV6-1 and TRBJ2-1, with 8 bases aligning to TRBD2. V was clipped by 6 bases and J by 8 bases; unmatched bases: 12. Looked up from germline, CDR1 is MNHNS and CDR2 is SASEGT. The CDR3 is made up of 15 amino acids. The CDR3 DNA follows: TGTGCCAGCAGCGTGACGCCGGGGGGGCTATATGAGCAGTTCTTC. Protein sequence: CASSVTPGGLYEQFF.

The chain is built from TRBV5-8 and TRBJ2-5; tentative D call: TRBD2 (6 bases). CDR3 length: 14 residues. Trimming took off 5 bases at V and 1 base at J, with 12 bases between the two ends. Germline V gene lookup returns CDR1 SGHTS and CDR2 YDEGEE. The CDR3 loop is CASSSRGFQETQYF. In DNA, the CDR3 is TGTGCCAGCAGTTCCCGGGGGTTCCAAGAGACCCAGTACTTC.

The rearrangement links TRBV13 to TRBJ1-1; 11 positions agree with TRBD1. The CDR3 is 14 amino acids. The junction had 1 base not matched to a gene; V was cut back by 6 bases and J by 1 base. Germline V gene lookup returns CDR1 PRHDT and CDR2 FYEKMQ (reference sequence). The CDR3 spells CASRDRGRNTEAFF. CDR3 nucleotides: TGTGCCAGCAGGGACAGGGGGCGGAACACTGAAGCTTTCTTT. The full variable domain, its missing parts supplied by reference TRBV13 and TRBJ1-1, is AAGVIQSPRHLIKEKRETATLKCYPIPRHDTVYWYQQGPGQDPQFLISFYEKMQSDKGSIPDRFSAQQFSDYHSELNMSSLELGDSALYFCASRDRGRNTEAFFGQGTRLTVV.

The gene calls are TRBV18 and TRBJ2-7, with D uncertain. This CDR3 is built from 15 residues. Trimming took 2 bases from V and 0 from J, leaving 11 bases between them. The germline CDR1 and CDR2 sequences are KGHSH and LQKENI. DNA for the CDR3: TGTGCCAGCTCACCAAGAGAGGCGCCCTCCTACGAGCAGTACTTC. This encodes CASSPREAPSYEQYF.

This clone was seen only a few times. The rearrangement links TRBV28 to TRBJ2-1; 8 bases agree with TRBD2. The CDR3 is 13 amino acids. Losses at the gene ends were 2 bases for V and 8 bases for J; bases not matched to a gene: 2. The V gene's germline CDR1 is MDHEN and CDR2 SYDVKM. The CDR3 loop is CASSLGTRYEQFF. Here the CDR3 DNA reads TGTGCCAGCAGTTTAGGGACTAGATATGAGCAGTTCTTC.

This chain's CDR3 is CASSGYRRSYNEQFF. The CDR3 nucleotides are TGTGCCAGCAGCGGGTACAGAAGATCCTACAATGAGCAGTTCTTC. V is TRBV5-4 and J is TRBJ2-1; D unclear. Trimming took 4 bases from V and 1 from J, leaving 12 bases between them. The germline gives CDR1 SGHNT, CDR2 YYREEE (reference sequence). The CDR3 consists of 15 residues.

The chain is built from TRBV7-9 and TRBJ1-1, with a weak D call TRBD1 (6 bases). Germline lookup yields CDR1 SEHNR and CDR2 FQNEAQ (reference sequence). V was shortened by 8 bases and J by 1 base, with 14 bases between the two germline ends. The CDR3 extends over 14 amino acids. The CDR3 DNA reads TGTGCCAGCCGTGGGGACACCACGAACACTGAAGCTTTCTTT. This translates into CASRGDTTNTEAFF.

This clone was found once. V and J are TRBV6-5 and TRBJ2-1, with no clear D. Between the trimmed V and J ends, which lost 2 bases and 12 bases, there was a span of 14 bases. This CDR3 region has 13 residues. Germline CDR1 is MNHEY and CDR2 is SVGAGI. CDR3 loop: CASSYGFFTGQFF. The DNA of the CDR3 is TGTGCCAGCAGTTACGGTTTTTTCACCGGGCAGTTCTTC.

The genes are TRBV28 and TRBJ2-5; 12 nucleotides align to TRBD2. V lost 3 bases, J lost 0 bases, and 11 bases stayed unmatched. CDR1 and CDR2 (germline): MDHEN, SYDVKM. This CDR3 has 19 residues. The CDR3 nucleotides read TGTGCCAGCAGTTTGACGGGAATCCGGACTAGCGGGGACCAAGAGACCCAGTACTTC. Protein sequence: CASSLTGIRTSGDQETQYF.

Note on this clone: The junction departs from the called germline gene at one end, perhaps through a read error. The V and J genes are TRBV5-1 and TRBJ2-2; a weak D match, TRBD2 (7 bases). CDR1 and CDR2 (germline): SGHRS, YFSETQ. CDR3 length equals 15 residues. CDR3 residues: CASSQTPGGTRELFF. The CDR3 nucleotides read TGCGCCAGCAGCCAGACCCCGGGGGGCACCAGGGAGCTGTTTTTT.

This chain joins TRBV4-3 and TRBJ2-5, with 7 bases lining up with TRBD2. Germline V gene lookup returns CDR1 LGHNA and CDR2 YSLEER. The CDR3 loop spans 17 amino acids. V was clipped by 2 bases and J by 2 bases; unmatched bases: 11. CDR3 nucleotides: TGCGCCAGCAGCCAAAGTGTGCGGCTAGCGGCGCAAGAGACCCAGTACTTC. Amino acid sequence: CASSQSVRLAAQETQYF.

The V call is TRBV30, the J call TRBJ2-3, with 7 bases that match TRBD1. Germline V lookup: CDR1 GTSNPN, CDR2 SVGIG (reference sequence). This CDR3 contains 15 residues. The V gene end was trimmed by 3 bases and the J gene end by 4 bases; junction bases not matched to a gene: 10. The CDR3 DNA follows: TGTGCCTGGAGGGGGGCAGGGGGACCACCAGATACGCAGTATTTT. This translates into CAWRGAGGPPDTQYF.

In this sample, this clone turned up once. The chain couples TRBV27 to TRBJ2-1; D is possibly TRBD1 (7 bases). Trimming took off 1 base at V and 12 bases at J, with 16 bases between the two ends. Germline V lookup: CDR1 MNHEY, CDR2 SMNVEV (reference sequence). This CDR3 spans 14 amino acids. CDR3 in DNA: TGTGCCAGCAGTTTATATGAGCAGGGGGGCGTGCAGTTCTTC. Its translation is CASSLYEQGGVQFF.

The chain combines TRBV6-5 with TRBJ2-7, with D uncertain. Trimming took off 6 bases at V and 0 bases at J, with 6 bases between the two ends. The CDR3 is 12 amino acids. The germline CDR1 and CDR2 sequences are MNHEY and SVGAGI. CDR3 nucleotides: TGTGCCAGCAGCCCCAGCTCCTACGAGCAGTACTTC. Translating gives CASSPSSYEQYF.

The chain links TRBV28 to TRBJ1-6; 7 bases fit TRBD1. V gave up 3 bases and J gave up 6 bases; unmatched junction bases: 5. The CDR3 covers 15 residues. Germline values: CDR1 MDHEN, CDR2 SYDVKM. In DNA, the CDR3 is TGTGCCAGCAGTTTTCCGGACAGGTCTAATTCACCCCTCCACTTT. It translates to CASSFPDRSNSPLHF.

The count of this clone is one. The V and J genes are TRBV4-1 and TRBJ2-6; 7 nucleotides match TRBD1. Germline CDR1 reads MGHRA; CDR2 reads YSYEKL. The CDR3 runs 20 residues. Germline trimming cut 4 bases from V and 3 bases from J; bases unmatched to any gene: 18. DNA of the CDR3: TGCGCCAGCAGCCCATTCACCTTAGGACAGGCCAAGGATGGGGCCAACGTCCTGACTTTC. Its translation: CASSPFTLGQAKDGANVLTF.

This chain links TRBV2 with TRBJ2-7; 10 bases are a match to TRBD1. The CDR3 runs to 12 residues. Trimming at V came to 8 bases and at J to 4 bases, leaving 2 bases not matched to a gene. Per germline, CDR1 SNHLY and CDR2 FYNNEI. The CDR3 reads CASRDRGYEQYF. DNA of the CDR3: TGTGCCAGCCGGGACAGGGGTTACGAGCAGTACTTC.

The chain is built from TRBV5-6 and TRBJ1-4, with 7 bases that match TRBD1. Unmatched junction bases numbered 10, after V lost 5 bases and J lost 6 bases. Germline V gives CDR1 SGHDT, CDR2 YYEEEE. The CDR3 is 15 residues long. The CDR3 DNA reads TGTGCCAGCAGTCTCCTGGACAGGAGTGATGAAAAACTGTTTTTT. Its translation is CASSLLDRSDEKLFF.

This rearrangement joins TRBV4-1 to TRBJ2-6; D not resolved. This CDR3 is built from 16 residues. V gave up 0 bases and J gave up 0 bases, with 6 bases separating them. Germline assignment: CDR1 MGHRA and CDR2 YSYEKL. The CDR3 is CASSQDEASGANVLTF. DNA for the CDR3: TGCGCCAGCAGCCAAGATGAAGCCTCTGGGGCCAACGTCCTGACTTTC.

The V call is TRBV16, the J call TRBJ1-1, with D possibly TRBD1 on 5 matching bases. Between the trimmed V and J ends, which lost 4 bases and 1 base, there was a span of 7 bases. The CDR3 contains 13 residues. From germline, CDR1 is KGHSY and CDR2 FQNENV. CDR3 coding DNA: TGTGCCAGCAGCCTCGACAGGAACACTGAAGCTTTCTTT. The encoded protein is CASSLDRNTEAFF.

The chain carries TRBV7-9 and TRBJ2-7, with D possibly matching TRBD2 (6 bases). The CDR3 runs 15 residues. CDR1 and CDR2 (germline): SEHNR, FQNEAQ (reference sequence). V was pared by 6 bases and J by 2 bases, with 17 bases between. The DNA of the CDR3 is TGTGCCAGCAGTCACCCCGGAGGGCCCACCTACGAGCAGTACTTC. Translated, it gives CASSHPGGPTYEQYF.

The chain uses TRBV20-1 and TRBJ1-5; D ambiguous. The CDR3 extends over 10 amino acids. Germline assignment: CDR1 DFQATT and CDR2 SNEGSKA (reference sequence). CDR3 region: CRGRAQPQHF. CDR3 in DNA: TGCAGGGGGAGGGCTCAGCCCCAGCATTTT.

The chain is built from TRBV30 and TRBJ1-1; D not resolved. The CDR3 is 12 amino acids. The germline V gene encodes CDR1 GTSNPN and CDR2 SVGIG (reference sequence). V was cut by 0 bases and J by 7 bases, with 9 bases left in between. CDR3 DNA: TGTGCCTGGAGTGTACCCGGTGGTGAAGCTTTCTTT. It yields the protein CAWSVPGGEAFF.

The chain has TRBV7-8 and TRBJ2-1; D is unclear. Trimming pared 5 bases from V and 7 bases from J, leaving 9 bases between. In germline, CDR1 is SGHVS, CDR2 FQNEAQ. The CDR3 is 12 residues long. As DNA, the CDR3 is TGTGCCAGCAGCCCGACAAAAAATGAGCAGTTCTTC. Translated, it gives CASSPTKNEQFF.

The J gene is TRBJ2-1, the V gene TRBV28, with a tentative D call TRBD2 (6 bases). The CDR3 sequence is 15 residues long. Trimming left V 8 bases short and J 3 bases short, with 17 bases between. In germline, CDR1 is MDHEN, CDR2 SYDVKM. CDR3 nucleotide sequence: TGTGCCAGCGGCCTTGGAGCGGGCCTCTACAATGAGCAGTTCTTC. This translates into CASGLGAGLYNEQFF.

Notes on this clone: In the same sample, other DNA sequences code for this CDR3. This sequence joins TRBV11-2 and TRBJ2-1, with D tentatively TRBD2 (5 bases). CDR3 length equals 13 residues. CDR1 is SGHAT, CDR2 FQNNGV, per germline. Trimming pared 1 base from V and 4 bases from J, leaving 5 bases between. CDR3 region: CASSLGLYNEQFF. In DNA form, the CDR3 reads TGTGCCAGCAGCTTAGGACTATACAATGAGCAGTTCTTC.

This chain uses TRBV30 with TRBJ1-1; D possibly corresponds to TRBD1 (5 bases). CDR3 length equals 13 residues. Germline-derived CDR1 and CDR2 are GTSNPN and SVGIG (reference sequence). V gave up 4 bases and J gave up 2 bases, with 11 bases separating them. The DNA of the CDR3 is TGTGCCTGGACACCAGGGCTCAACACTGAAGCTTTCTTT. It is translated as CAWTPGLNTEAFF.